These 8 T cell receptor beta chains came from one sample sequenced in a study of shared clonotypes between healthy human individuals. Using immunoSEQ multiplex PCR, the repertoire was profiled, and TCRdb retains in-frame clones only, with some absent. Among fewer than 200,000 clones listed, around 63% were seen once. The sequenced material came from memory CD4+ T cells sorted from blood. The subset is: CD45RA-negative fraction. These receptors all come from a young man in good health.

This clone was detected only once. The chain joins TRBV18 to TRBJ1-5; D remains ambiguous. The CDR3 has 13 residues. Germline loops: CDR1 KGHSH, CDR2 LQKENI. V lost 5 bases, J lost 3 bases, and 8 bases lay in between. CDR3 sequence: CASSSANNQPQHF. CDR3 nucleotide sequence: TGTGCCAGCTCAAGTGCGAACAATCAGCCCCAGCATTTT. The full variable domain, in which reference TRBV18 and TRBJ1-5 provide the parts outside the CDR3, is NAGVMQNPRHLVRRRGQEARLRCSPMKGHSHVYWYRQLPEEGLKFMVYLQKENIIDESGMPKERFSAEFPKEGPSILRIQQVVRGDSAAYFCASSSANNQPQHFGDGTRLSIL.

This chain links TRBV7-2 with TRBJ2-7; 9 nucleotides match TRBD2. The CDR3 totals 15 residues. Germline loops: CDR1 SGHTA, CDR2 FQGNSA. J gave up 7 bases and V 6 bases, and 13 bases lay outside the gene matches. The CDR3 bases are TGTGCCAGCAGTGAGACGGCTAGCGGGACTTTGGAGCAGTACTTC. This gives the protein CASSETASGTLEQYF. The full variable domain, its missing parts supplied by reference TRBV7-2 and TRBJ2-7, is GAGVSQSPSNKVTEKGKDVELRCDPISGHTALYWYRQSLGQGLEFLIYFQGNSAPDKSGLPSDRFSAERTGGSVSTLTIQRTQQEDSAVYLCASSETASGTLEQYFGPGTRLTVT.

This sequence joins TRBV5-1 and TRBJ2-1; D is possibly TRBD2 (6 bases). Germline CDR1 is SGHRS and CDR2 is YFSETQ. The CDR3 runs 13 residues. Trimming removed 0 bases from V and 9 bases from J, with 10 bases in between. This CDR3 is CASSLDAGGEQFF. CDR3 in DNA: TGCGCCAGCAGCTTGGACGCCGGGGGTGAGCAGTTCTTC. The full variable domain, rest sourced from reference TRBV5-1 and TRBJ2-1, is KAGVTQTPRYLIKTRGQQVTLSCSPISGHRSVSWYQQTPGQGLQFLFEYFSETQRNKGNFPGRFSGRQFSNSRSEMNVSTLELGDSALYLCASSLDAGGEQFFGPGTRLTVL.

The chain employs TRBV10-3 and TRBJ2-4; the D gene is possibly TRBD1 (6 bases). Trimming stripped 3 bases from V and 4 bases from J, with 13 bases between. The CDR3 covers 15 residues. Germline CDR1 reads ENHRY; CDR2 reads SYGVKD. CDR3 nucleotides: TGTGCCATCAGTGATACTCGGACAGAAAAAAACATTCAGTACTTC. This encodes CAISDTRTEKNIQYF.

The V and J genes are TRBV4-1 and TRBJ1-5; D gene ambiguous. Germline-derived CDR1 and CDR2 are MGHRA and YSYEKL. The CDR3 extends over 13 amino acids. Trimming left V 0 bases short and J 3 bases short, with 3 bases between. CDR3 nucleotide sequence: TGCGCCAGCAGCCAAGATTTCAATCAGCCCCAGCATTTT. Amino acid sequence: CASSQDFNQPQHF.

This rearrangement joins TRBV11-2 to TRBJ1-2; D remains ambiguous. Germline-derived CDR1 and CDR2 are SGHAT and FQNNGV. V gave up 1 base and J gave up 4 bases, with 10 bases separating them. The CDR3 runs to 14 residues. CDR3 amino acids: CASSLVVGPYGYTF. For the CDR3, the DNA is TGTGCCAGCAGCTTAGTTGTAGGACCCTATGGCTACACCTTC. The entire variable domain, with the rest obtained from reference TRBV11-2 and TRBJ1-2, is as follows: EAGVAQSPRYKIIEKRQSVAFWCNPISGHATLYWYQQILGQGPKLLIQFQNNGVVDDSQLPKDRFSAERLKGVDSTLKIQPAKLEDSAVYLCASSLVVGPYGYTFGSGTRLTVV.

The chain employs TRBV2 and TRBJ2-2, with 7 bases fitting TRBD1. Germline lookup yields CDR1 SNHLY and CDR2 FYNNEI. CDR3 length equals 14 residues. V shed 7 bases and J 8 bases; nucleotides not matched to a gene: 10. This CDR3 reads CASNLKRGQGELFF. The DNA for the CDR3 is TGTGCCAGCAACTTAAAAAGGGGACAGGGGGAGCTGTTTTTT.

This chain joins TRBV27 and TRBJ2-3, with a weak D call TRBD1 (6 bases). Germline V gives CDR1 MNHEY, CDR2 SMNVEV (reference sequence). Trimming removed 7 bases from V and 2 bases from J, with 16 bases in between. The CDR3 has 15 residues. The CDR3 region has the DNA TGTGCCAGCAAATTAAGGTACAGGGCCACAGATACGCAGTATTTT. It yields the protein CASKLRYRATDTQYF.